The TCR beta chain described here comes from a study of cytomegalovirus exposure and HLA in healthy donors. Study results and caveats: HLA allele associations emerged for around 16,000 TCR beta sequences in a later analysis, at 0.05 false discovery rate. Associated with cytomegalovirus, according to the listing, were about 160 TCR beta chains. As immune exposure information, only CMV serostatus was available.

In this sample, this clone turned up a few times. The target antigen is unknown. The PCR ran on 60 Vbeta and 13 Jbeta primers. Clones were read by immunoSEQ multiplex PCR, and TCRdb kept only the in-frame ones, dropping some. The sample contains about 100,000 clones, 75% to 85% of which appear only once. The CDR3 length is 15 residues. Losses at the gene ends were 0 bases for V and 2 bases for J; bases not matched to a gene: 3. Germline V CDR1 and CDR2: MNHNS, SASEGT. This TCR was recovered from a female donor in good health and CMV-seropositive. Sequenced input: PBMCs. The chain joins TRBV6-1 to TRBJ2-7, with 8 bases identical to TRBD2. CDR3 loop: CASSEAVAGPYEQYF. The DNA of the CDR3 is TGTGCCAGCAGTGAAGCCGTAGCGGGGCCCTACGAGCAGTACTTC.